One and the same sample provided the 24 T cell receptor beta chains below, sequenced in a study of cytomegalovirus exposure and HLA in healthy donors. Both 60 Vbeta primers and 13 Jbeta primers went into the PCR. TCRdb's table, derived via immunoSEQ multiplex PCR, lists solely in-frame clones and lacks some. In the table there are over 150,000 clones, around two thirds of which are singletons. The sequenced sample consisted of PBMCs. The receptors here all came from a man aged 45-65 years in good health and CMV-seronegative.

This clone was counted between two and nine times. The V call is TRBV5-4, the J call TRBJ2-1; 10 bases agree with TRBD2. CDR1 is SGHNT, CDR2 YYREEE, per germline (reference sequence). V shed 4 bases and J 5 bases; nucleotides not matched to a gene: 6. This CDR3 spans 15 amino acids. The chain's CDR3 is CASSTGLAVNNEQFF. The CDR3, as DNA: TGTGCCAGCAGCACCGGACTAGCGGTGAACAATGAGCAGTTCTTC. Drawing the rest from reference TRBV5-4 and TRBJ2-1, the complete variable domain is ETGVTQSPTHLIKTRGQQVTLRCSSQSGHNTVSWYQQALGQGPQFIFQYYREEENGRGNFPPRFSGLQFPNYSSELNVNALELDDSALYLCASSTGLAVNNEQFFGPGTRLTVL.

This clone was detected only once. The rearrangement joins TRBV19 to TRBJ2-1; a weak D match, TRBD2 (6 bases). Germline V gene data show CDR1 as LNHDA and CDR2 as SQIVND (reference sequence). Trimming shortened V by 7 bases and J by 0 bases, and 13 bases separated the two germline ends. The CDR3 is 15 amino acids. The CDR3, as DNA: TGTGCCAGTATCCCGGAGGGGAACTCCTACAATGAGCAGTTCTTC. This codes for CASIPEGNSYNEQFF.

The chain joins TRBV27 to TRBJ1-2, with 7 bases that match TRBD1. V shed 5 bases and J 4 bases; nucleotides not matched to a gene: 7. Germline loops: CDR1 MNHEY, CDR2 SMNVEV (reference sequence). This CDR3 contains 14 residues. The CDR3 is CASSPAGTAYGYTF. DNA of the CDR3: TGTGCCAGCAGTCCGGCCGGGACAGCCTATGGCTACACCTTC.

V gene TRBV6-6 combines with J gene TRBJ2-3, with a weak D call TRBD2 (6 bases). The length of the CDR3 is 16 residues. Germline V gene sequence: CDR1 MNHNY, CDR2 SVGAGI (reference sequence). Trimming took off 5 bases at V and 10 bases at J, with 25 bases between the two ends. The CDR3 DNA sequence: TGTGCCAGCAGTCCCATTGGGGGGAAGGGCCTGTCGGCGCAGTATTTT. Protein product: CASSPIGGKGLSAQYF.

CDR3 nucleotide sequence: TGTGCCAGCAGCTTATTTCCTAGCGGGGGCTCGAGTGATACGCAGTATTTT. Translation: CASSLFPSGGSSDTQYF. The V and J genes are TRBV7-2 and TRBJ2-3, with 10 nucleotides matching TRBD2. The CDR3 extends over 17 amino acids. In germline, CDR1 is SGHTA, CDR2 FQGNSA. Trimming at V came to 2 bases and at J to 6 bases, leaving 11 bases not matched to a gene.

V gene TRBV5-5 combines with J gene TRBJ2-1; a possible D gene is TRBD2 (6 bases). The CDR3 is made up of 11 amino acids. CDR1 is SGHKS and CDR2 is YYEKEE in the germline V gene (reference sequence). V gave up 0 bases and J gave up 15 bases, with 10 bases separating them. The CDR3 DNA is TGTGCCAGCAGCTTGGATGGGACTGTGTTCTTC. This encodes CASSLDGTVFF. Complete variable domain (other parts from reference TRBV5-5 and TRBJ2-1): DAGVTQSPTHLIKTRGQQVTLRCSPISGHKSVSWYQQVLGQGPQFIFQYYEKEERGRGNFPDRFSARQFPNYSSELNVNALLLGDSALYLCASSLDGTVFFGPGTRLTVL.

This chain joins TRBV28 and TRBJ1-2; no definite D call. Germline V lookup: CDR1 MDHEN, CDR2 SYDVKM. The CDR3 runs 12 residues. Trimming cost V 2 bases and J 7 bases, with 8 bases left between them. The CDR3 bases are TGTGCCAGCAGTTTAAAGTGGAGTGGCTACACCTTC. This gives the protein CASSLKWSGYTF.

The chain is built from TRBV11-1 and TRBJ1-6; a possible D gene is TRBD1 (5 bases). The germline CDR1 and CDR2 sequences are SGHAT and FQDESV (reference sequence). The CDR3 length is 14 residues. The V end lost 2 bases, the J end lost 6 bases, and 8 bases lay between the germline ends. CDR3 DNA: TGTGCCAGCAGCTTAAACAGGATTAATTCACCCCTCCACTTT. Protein sequence: CASSLNRINSPLHF.

This rearrangement joins TRBV6-1 to TRBJ2-2; TRBD1 might be the D (5 bases). The CDR3 is 14 residues long. Germline CDR1 is MNHNS and CDR2 is SASEGT. The V end was cut by 2 bases, the J end by 7 bases, with 11 bases between. The CDR3 nucleotides are TGTGCCAGCAGTGAAAGGGGCGGCGGCGGGGAGCTGTTTTTT. This translates into CASSERGGGGELFF.

The chain has TRBV18 and TRBJ1-5; possibly TRBD1 for D (6 bases). Germline values: CDR1 KGHSH, CDR2 LQKENI. V was shortened by 4 bases and J by 0 bases, with 13 bases between the two germline ends. The CDR3 sequence is 16 residues long. The CDR3 nucleotides read TGTGCCAGCTCACGCGGACAGCCTTATAGCAATCAGCCCCAGCATTTT. Residues: CASSRGQPYSNQPQHF. Complete variable domain (other parts from reference TRBV18 and TRBJ1-5): NAGVMQNPRHLVRRRGQEARLRCSPMKGHSHVYWYRQLPEEGLKFMVYLQKENIIDESGMPKERFSAEFPKEGPSILRIQQVVRGDSAAYFCASSRGQPYSNQPQHFGDGTRLSIL.

This clone was seen a handful of times. CDR3 sequence: CASSQGASLGNTIYF. The CDR3 nucleotides are TGCGCCAGCAGCCAAGGGGCATCCCTCGGAAACACCATATATTTT. This chain uses TRBV4-1 with TRBJ1-3; D ambiguous. Trimming removed 1 base at V and 4 bases at J, with 11 bases between. CDR3 length equals 15 residues. The germline gives CDR1 MGHRA, CDR2 YSYEKL.

This chain uses TRBV7-9 with TRBJ1-6; 12 bases match TRBD1. Germline loops: CDR1 SEHNR, CDR2 FQNEAQ (reference sequence). After removal of 4 bases from V and 7 bases from J, the junction contained 2 bases not matched to a gene. The CDR3 is 15 amino acids. The CDR3 coding sequence is TGTGCCAGCAGCTCCGGGACAGGGGGCAATTCACCCCTCCACTTT. It encodes CASSSGTGGNSPLHF. Based on the CDR3 plus reference TRBV7-9 and TRBJ1-6, the full variable domain is DTGVSQNPRHKITKRGQNVTFRCDPISEHNRLYWYRQTLGQGPEFLTYFQNEAQLEKSRLLSDRFSAERPKGSFSTLEIQRTEQGDSAMYLCASSSGTGGNSPLHFGNGTRLTVT.

This rearrangement joins TRBV6-5 to TRBJ1-3; D may be TRBD1 (5 bases). This CDR3 contains 16 residues. CDR1 MNHEY and CDR2 SVGAGI come from the germline V gene. V dropped 1 base and J dropped 0 bases, with 10 bases sitting between them. This chain's CDR3 is CASSYWGGYSGNTIYF. CDR3 sequence (DNA): TGTGCCAGCAGTTACTGGGGGGGATACTCTGGAAACACCATATATTTT.

This clone was picked up one time. The genes are TRBV7-2 and TRBJ2-2; D is possibly TRBD1 (6 bases). V lost 3 bases, J lost 0 bases, and 11 bases lay in between. This CDR3 spans 16 amino acids. In germline, CDR1 is SGHTA, CDR2 FQGNSA. The CDR3 loop reads CASSFPGATNTGELFF. The CDR3 DNA follows: TGTGCCAGCAGCTTTCCAGGGGCGACGAACACCGGGGAGCTGTTTTTT.

The chain is built from TRBV6-1 and TRBJ1-5, with 8 bases fitting TRBD1. J was trimmed by 0 bases and V by 4 bases; bases with no gene match: 5. CDR1 MNHNS and CDR2 SASEGT come from the germline V gene. The CDR3 sequence is 16 residues long. The CDR3 here is CASSGTGPSSNQPQHF. Here the CDR3 DNA reads TGTGCCAGCAGTGGGACAGGGCCGTCTAGCAATCAGCCCCAGCATTTT.

This clone showed up just once. The rearrangement links TRBV29-1 to TRBJ2-1; the match to TRBD1 covers 8 bases. V lost 7 bases to trimming and J lost 6 bases; unmatched junction nucleotides: 2. Looked up from germline, CDR1 is SQVTM and CDR2 is ANQGSEA. The CDR3 is 11 residues long. CDR3 in amino acids: CSGGQANEQFF. The CDR3 coding sequence is TGCAGCGGGGGACAGGCCAATGAGCAGTTCTTC.

This clone was seen more than once but under ten times. Here the CDR3 reads CASGSDQGLAGLYNEQFF. The CDR3 DNA follows: TGTGCTAGTGGTTCGGACCAAGGACTAGCGGGGCTGTACAATGAGCAGTTCTTC. This rearrangement joins TRBV12-5 to TRBJ2-1, with 12 bases aligning to TRBD2. The trim removed 4 bases at V and 4 bases at J, leaving 11 bases unmatched. The CDR3 has 18 amino acids. The germline gives CDR1 LGHNT, CDR2 FRNRAP.

To note about this clone: At one of its ends the junction is not consistent with the germline gene, which may arise from a read error. The rearrangement uses TRBV2 and TRBJ2-1; TRBD1 might be the D (6 bases). This CDR3 is built from 15 residues. Per the germline V gene, CDR1 is SNHLY and CDR2 is FYNNEI. The CDR3 loop reads CASRGAGVSYNEQLF. CDR3 DNA sequence: TGTGCCAGCAGGGGCGCAGGGGTCTCCTACAATGAGCAGCTCTTC.

The DNA for the CDR3 is TGTGCCAGCAGCTTAACCCAGTTCACAGATACGCAGTATTTT. This gives the protein CASSLTQFTDTQYF. This chain links TRBV7-8 with TRBJ2-3; D not resolved. V shed 2 bases and J shed 2 bases, with 8 bases lying between them. Looked up from germline, CDR1 is SGHVS and CDR2 is FQNEAQ. This CDR3 spans 14 amino acids.

The chain carries TRBV10-3 and TRBJ2-5; TRBD2 aligns across 11 bases. The length of the CDR3 is 16 residues. Germline values: CDR1 ENHRY, CDR2 SYGVKD. Unmatched junction bases numbered 7, after V lost 2 bases and J lost 5 bases. The CDR3 sequence: CAISEVAGGAGETQYF. The CDR3 coding sequence is TGTGCCATCAGTGAGGTAGCGGGGGGGGCCGGGGAGACCCAGTACTTC.

The chain joins TRBV27 to TRBJ1-4, with 9 nucleotides matching TRBD1. Per germline, CDR1 MNHEY and CDR2 SMNVEV (reference sequence). J gave up 3 bases and V 1 base, and 6 bases lay outside the gene matches. The CDR3 has 17 residues. This CDR3 reads CASSLFRDRASNEKLFF. CDR3 in DNA: TGTGCCAGCAGTTTATTCCGGGACAGGGCTTCTAATGAAAAACTGTTTTTT.

The CDR3 spells CASSSGQPYGYTF. The CDR3, as DNA: TGTGCCAGCAGCTCGGGACAGCCCTATGGCTACACCTTC. The chain joins TRBV7-9 to TRBJ1-2; TRBD1 matches at 7 bases. After removal of 4 bases from V and 4 bases from J, the junction contained 3 bases not matched to a gene. CDR1 is SEHNR and CDR2 is FQNEAQ in the germline V gene (reference sequence). The CDR3 sequence is 13 residues long.

The chain uses TRBV15 and TRBJ2-3; weak D call: TRBD1 (6 bases). Germline V gene lookup returns CDR1 LNHNV and CDR2 YYDKDF (reference sequence). The V end was cut by 5 bases, the J end by 2 bases, with 17 bases between. This CDR3 region has 16 residues. This chain's CDR3 is CATSLQQGSFTDTQYF. The CDR3 DNA reads TGTGCCACCAGCTTACAACAGGGCTCATTCACAGATACGCAGTATTTT.

V is TRBV19 and J is TRBJ1-2, with TRBD1 as a possible D gene (6 bases). Germline-derived CDR1 and CDR2 are LNHDA and SQIVND (reference sequence). V was cut by 4 bases and J by 1 base, with 10 bases left in between. The CDR3 sequence is 14 residues long. The CDR3 region is CASSTDSYNYGYTF. DNA for the CDR3: TGTGCCAGTAGTACGGACAGCTATAACTATGGCTACACCTTC.